Included here is one TCR beta chain sequence, with context. Per the germline V gene, CDR1 is LGHDT and CDR2 is YNNKEL (reference sequence). The CDR3 loop spans 15 amino acids. The V segment lost 0 bases and the J segment 6 bases; nucleotides outside the gene matches: 7. The entry originates in a study of blood T cell repertoires in COVID-19. On the study more broadly: T cells, B-cell-depleted T cells, or PBMCs provided the cDNA or gDNA that served as material.

Original processing methods: Reference gene primer amplification in the assay estimated nucleated cell counts. Repertoires were generated with immunoSEQ multiplex PCR, while TCRdb's copy carries only in-frame clones and drops some. Clonal size and the V and J genes are those of that table, whereas D and trimming came from the DNA. The sample holds around 270,000 clones, 88% seen once. Sequencing used peripheral blood. This chain joins TRBV3-1 (or the pseudogene TRBV3-2) and TRBJ1-1, with TRBD1 identical over 7 bases. This TCR was recovered from a man aged 55 to 70 who had recovered from COVID-19. CDR3 nucleotides: TGTGCCAGCAGCCAAGATTCGAGACAGGGCTCTGAAGCTTTCTTT. Translated, it gives CASSQDSRQGSEAFF.